Below are 15 T cell receptor beta chains sequenced from a single sample in a study of blood T cell repertoires in COVID-19. Measured with immunoSEQ multiplex PCR; TCRdb has only the in-frame clones, and not every one. This table has 150,000 to 250,000 clones, around 82% appearing once. Sequencing input: PBMCs or T cells enriched from blood (not recorded which). All receptors derive from a man aged 40-49 years who had recovered from COVID-19.

This chain joins TRBV19 and TRBJ1-1; D gene unclear. From germline, CDR1 is LNHDA and CDR2 SQIVND (reference sequence). The CDR3 consists of 11 residues. The germline V and J ends were trimmed by 4 bases and 11 bases, with 11 bases remaining between them. The CDR3 coding sequence is TGTGCCAGTAGTAACTCCTTTGTTGCTTTCTTT. Its protein is CASSNSFVAFF.

This clone was found once. The rearrangement uses TRBV7-3 and TRBJ2-1; TRBD2 matches at 13 bases. The V gene end was trimmed by 5 bases and the J gene end by 6 bases; junction bases not matched to a gene: 7. The CDR3 loop spans 16 amino acids. Per germline, CDR1 SGHTA and CDR2 FQGTGA. The CDR3 loop is CASSPLLAGGPNEQFF. The CDR3 DNA is TGTGCCAGCAGCCCTTTACTAGCGGGGGGGCCCAATGAGCAGTTCTTC.

The gene calls are TRBV7-3 and TRBJ1-3; perhaps TRBD1 as D (6 bases). CDR3 size: 16 residues. V was trimmed by 5 bases and J by 0 bases, leaving 14 bases between them. From germline, CDR1 is SGHTA and CDR2 FQGTGA. The CDR3 sequence is CASSPGGANSGNTIYF. Here the CDR3 DNA reads TGTGCCAGCAGCCCCGGGGGGGCTAACTCTGGAAACACCATATATTTT.

CDR3 in amino acids: CAIQGARYTEAFF. The CDR3 DNA reads TGTGCCATACAGGGGGCGCGATACACTGAAGCTTTCTTT. The chain is built from TRBV5-4 and TRBJ1-1, with 9 bases matching TRBD1. Germline CDR1 and CDR2: SGHNT and YYREEE (reference sequence). This CDR3 has 13 residues. V dropped 9 bases and J dropped 3; count of bases not matched to a gene: 6.

The chain uses TRBV2 and TRBJ2-1; 8 bases map to TRBD2. The CDR3 consists of 15 residues. CDR1 and CDR2 (germline): SNHLY, FYNNEI. Losses at the gene ends were 5 bases for V and 7 bases for J; bases not matched to a gene: 10. CDR3 loop: CASSSPGGPRNEQFF. The DNA for the CDR3 is TGTGCCAGCAGTAGTCCGGGGGGGCCGAGGAATGAGCAGTTCTTC.

This chain joins TRBV7-9 and TRBJ1-2; D gene ambiguous. V lost 4 bases to trimming and J lost 4 bases, with 10 bases between them. The CDR3 has 13 residues. Germline V lookup: CDR1 SEHNR, CDR2 FQNEAQ (reference sequence). The CDR3 sequence is CASSSEVVYGYTF. CDR3 nucleotides: TGTGCCAGCAGCTCGGAGGTGGTCTATGGCTACACCTTC.

On this clone: A read error is possible here, since a much larger clone lies one base away. The chain employs TRBV6-5 and TRBJ1-5; weak D call: TRBD1 (6 bases). The CDR3 has 13 residues. The V gene lost 6 bases and the J gene lost 4 bases, with 10 bases spanning the gap. Per germline, CDR1 MNHEY and CDR2 SVGAGI. CDR3 bases: TGTGCCAGCAGCCTGGACAGAAATCAGCCCCAGCATTTT. It translates to CASSLDRNQPQHF.

This clone was recorded once. The rearrangement links TRBV12-3 or TRBV12-4 to TRBJ1-5; no clear D. The V end was cut by 4 bases, the J end by 0 bases, with 4 bases between. The CDR3 totals 13 residues. CDR3 residues: CASSSHSNQPQHF. As DNA, the CDR3 is TGTGCCAGCAGTTCCCATAGCAATCAGCCCCAGCATTTT.

V gene TRBV6-5 combines with J gene TRBJ1-1; D remains ambiguous. V was clipped by 4 bases and J by 0 bases, with 9 bases between them. CDR3 length equals 14 residues. CDR1 is MNHEY, CDR2 SVGAGI, per germline. In DNA, the CDR3 is TGTGCCAGCAGTTTACAGCACATGAACACTGAAGCTTTCTTT. Translation: CASSLQHMNTEAFF.

The rearrangement links TRBV6-2 or TRBV6-3 to TRBJ2-7, with a tentative D call TRBD2 (5 bases). The germline V gene has CDR1 MNHEY and CDR2 SVGEGT. The CDR3 is 14 amino acids. Trimming pared 0 bases from V and 2 bases from J, leaving 8 bases between. The CDR3 spells CASSYSEETYEQYF. CDR3 DNA sequence: TGTGCCAGCAGTTACTCGGAGGAAACCTACGAGCAGTACTTC.

The V call is TRBV11-2, the J call TRBJ2-3; 9 nucleotides line up with TRBD2. With V trimmed by 8 bases and J by 4 bases, 10 bases remained unmatched. The CDR3 contains 15 residues. CDR1 is SGHAT, CDR2 FQNNGV, per germline. CDR3 residues: CASGHRGGGADTQYF. The CDR3 region has the DNA TGTGCCAGCGGCCACCGTGGCGGGGGGGCAGATACGCAGTATTTT. The full variable domain, completed using reference TRBV11-2 and TRBJ2-3, is EAGVAQSPRYKIIEKRQSVAFWCNPISGHATLYWYQQILGQGPKLLIQFQNNGVVDDSQLPKDRFSAERLKGVDSTLKIQPAKLEDSAVYLCASGHRGGGADTQYFGPGTRLTVL.

The V call is TRBV3-1 (or the pseudogene TRBV3-2), the J call TRBJ2-7, with 7 bases identical to TRBD2. Germline CDR1 reads LGHDT; CDR2 reads YNNKEL (reference sequence). CDR3 length: 15 amino acids. V shed 0 bases, J shed 2 bases, and the junction held 4 bases outside the gene matches. CDR3 protein: CASSQDTRGAYEQYF. The CDR3 DNA is TGTGCCAGCAGCCAAGACACCCGGGGGGCCTACGAGCAGTACTTC.

This chain links TRBV14 with TRBJ1-3; D gene unclear. CDR1 SGHDN and CDR2 FVKESK come from the germline V gene. The CDR3 is 17 residues long. V lost 1 base and J 1 base, leaving 14 bases between the germline ends. In nucleotides, the CDR3 is TGTGCCAGCAGCCAAGTGAGACCAGCGTATTCTGGAAACACCATATATTTT. This sequence encodes CASSQVRPAYSGNTIYF.

The V call is TRBV10-3, the J call TRBJ1-1, with a possible D match to TRBD1 (6 bases). The CDR3 spans 15 residues. CDR1 ENHRY and CDR2 SYGVKD come from the germline V gene. With 8 bases removed from V and 1 base from J, the gap between germline ends came to 17 bases. CDR3: CAIAPRDTSNTEAFF. CDR3 coding DNA: TGTGCCATCGCCCCTAGGGACACCTCGAACACTGAAGCTTTCTTT.

This chain joins TRBV6-5 and TRBJ1-5; 9 bases are a match to TRBD1. CDR1 MNHEY and CDR2 SVGAGI come from the germline V gene. Unmatched junction bases numbered 8, after V lost 4 bases and J lost 7 bases. The CDR3 is 15 residues long. CDR3 DNA sequence: TGTGCCAGCAGTTCCGGGACAGGGATGAGGCAGCCCCAGCATTTT. Its protein is CASSSGTGMRQPQHF.